This passage covers 27 T cell receptor beta chains from one sample sequenced in a study of OX40 agonist ivuxolimab in advanced cancers. The protocol was immunoSEQ multiplex PCR, while the TCRdb copy is restricted to in-frame clones and leaves out a portion. The profile covers about 83,000 clones, with over 75% appearing a single time and 0.65% to 0.9% taken by the ten largest. The material sequenced was CD4+ or CD8+ T cells sorted from blood, taken in a trial of the OX40 agonist ivuxolimab. The receptors derive from an adult with an advanced solid tumor such as melanoma, head and neck, liver or kidney cancer.

The rearrangement joins TRBV4-1 to TRBJ1-2; D unclear. Trimming removed 1 base at V and 8 bases at J, with 14 bases between. Germline V gene sequence: CDR1 MGHRA, CDR2 YSYEKL. The CDR3 is 14 residues long. The CDR3 spells CASSQGGKAYGYTF. For the CDR3, the DNA is TGCGCCAGCAGCCAAGGGGGTAAGGCTTACGGCTACACCTTC.

This sequence joins TRBV11-3 and TRBJ2-3; D might be TRBD1 or TRBD2, each matching 5 bases. Trimming pared 0 bases from V and 1 base from J, leaving 11 bases between. The CDR3 loop spans 16 amino acids. CDR1 and CDR2 from the germline V gene are SGHNT and YENEEA. The CDR3 region is CASSLEGESGTDTQYF. In nucleotides, the CDR3 is TGTGCCAGCAGCTTAGAAGGGGAGTCGGGCACAGATACGCAGTATTTT.

The chain uses TRBV18 and TRBJ2-7, with a possible D match to TRBD1 (7 bases). V shed 5 bases and J shed 6 bases, with 11 bases lying between them. The germline gives CDR1 KGHSH, CDR2 LQKENI. The CDR3 is 12 amino acids. CDR3 sequence reads: CASSYQGGEQYF. The CDR3 coding sequence is TGTGCCAGCTCATACCAGGGGGGCGAGCAGTACTTC.

The rearrangement uses TRBV6-1 and TRBJ2-5; 7 bases match TRBD1. The CDR3 has 15 residues. The V and J ends lost 6 bases and 4 bases, in that order; junction bases with no gene match: 11. From germline, CDR1 is MNHNS and CDR2 SASEGT. The CDR3 sequence: CASSRPGQQRETQYF. The CDR3 nucleotides are TGTGCCAGCAGCCGCCCGGGACAGCAACGAGAGACCCAGTACTTC.

V is TRBV4-3 and J is TRBJ1-2; a possible D gene is TRBD1 (6 bases). V dropped 1 base and J dropped 7 bases, with 19 bases sitting between them. The CDR3 has 16 amino acids. Germline CDR1 is LGHNA and CDR2 is YSLEER. The CDR3 reads CASSQGGTGGAGGYTF. The CDR3 DNA follows: TGCGCCAGCAGCCAAGGGGGGACGGGGGGCGCTGGTGGCTACACCTTC.

V and J are TRBV7-2 and TRBJ2-4; 10 positions agree with TRBD2. The CDR3 is made up of 16 amino acids. CDR1 is SGHTA, CDR2 FQGNSA, per germline. Trimming removed 5 bases from V and 1 base from J; junction bases left unmatched: 5. The DNA of the CDR3 is TGTGCCAGCAGCGAGCGGGGGGGCTTTGCCAAAAACATTCAGTACTTC. It specifies CASSERGGFAKNIQYF.

J is TRBJ1-1 and V is TRBV7-6, with D tentatively TRBD1 (5 bases). CDR3 length equals 15 residues. CDR1 and CDR2 (germline): SGHVS, FNYEAQ. V lost 5 bases to trimming and J lost 1 base, with 14 bases between them. The CDR3 nucleotides read TGTGCCAGCAGCCCCGGGACTGTTAGGAACACTGAAGCTTTCTTT. Its translation: CASSPGTVRNTEAFF.

The chain carries TRBV5-5 and TRBJ1-6; perhaps TRBD1 as D (6 bases). CDR3 length: 15 residues. Trimming removed 1 base from V and 3 bases from J, with 8 bases in between. The germline gives CDR1 SGHKS, CDR2 YYEKEE (reference sequence). CDR3 bases: TGTGCCAGCAGCTTGAAGGGGGGCTATAATTCACCCCTCCACTTT. It specifies CASSLKGGYNSPLHF.

This clone was seen a few times. The chain combines TRBV5-8 with TRBJ1-6, with a tentative D call TRBD1 (5 bases). The germline V gene encodes CDR1 SGHTS and CDR2 YDEGEE. The V end lost 2 bases, the J end lost 10 bases, and 13 bases lay between the germline ends. This CDR3 has 14 amino acids. CDR3 residues: CASSFWDVVSPLHF. The CDR3 nucleotides are TGTGCCAGCAGCTTTTGGGACGTCGTATCACCCCTCCACTTT.

The chain uses TRBV30 and TRBJ2-1; 12 bases line up with TRBD2. Germline CDR1 is GTSNPN and CDR2 is SVGIG (reference sequence). Unmatched junction bases numbered 4, after V lost 3 bases and J lost 7 bases. CDR3 length: 14 amino acids. DNA for the CDR3: TGTGCCTGGAGCGGACTAGCGGGATTGAATGAGCAGTTCTTC. Residues: CAWSGLAGLNEQFF.

This sequence joins TRBV7-8 and TRBJ2-5; D unresolved. This CDR3 has 15 residues. The germline V and J ends were trimmed by 0 bases and 0 bases, with 8 bases remaining between them. In germline, CDR1 is SGHVS, CDR2 FQNEAQ. The CDR3 DNA reads as TGTGCCAGCAGCTTAGCGCTGCTGAACCAAGAGACCCAGTACTTC. Translating gives CASSLALLNQETQYF.

J is TRBJ2-5 and V is TRBV4-1; 11 bases are shared with TRBD2. Germline CDR1 and CDR2: MGHRA and YSYEKL. V dropped 1 base and J dropped 5; count of bases not matched to a gene: 6. This CDR3 contains 16 residues. Here the CDR3 DNA reads TGCGCCAGCAGCCAAGGGCTAGCGGGAGGAGAGGAGACCCAGTACTTC. Translating it yields CASSQGLAGGEETQYF.

This clone was observed a single time. V gene TRBV10-2 combines with J gene TRBJ2-5; 9 nucleotides line up with TRBD2. J gave up 4 bases and V 6 bases, and 3 bases lay outside the gene matches. Germline CDR1 is WSHSY and CDR2 is SAAADI. CDR3 length: 13 amino acids. The CDR3, as DNA: TGCGCCAGCAGGGCGGGAGGGAGAGAGACCCAGTACTTC. This codes for CASRAGGRETQYF.

CDR3 sequence: CASRPGYLYGYTF. The CDR3 DNA sequence: TGTGCCAGCAGACCCGGATACCTCTATGGCTACACCTTC. V gene TRBV6-5 combines with J gene TRBJ1-2; D uncertain. The CDR3 consists of 13 residues. The germline CDR1 and CDR2 sequences are MNHEY and SVGAGI. V was trimmed by 6 bases and J by 4 bases, leaving 12 bases between them.

This rearrangement joins TRBV6-5 to TRBJ1-4; unclear D gene. From germline, CDR1 is MNHEY and CDR2 SVGAGI. Trimming pared 6 bases from V and 7 bases from J, leaving 18 bases between. The CDR3 length is 15 residues. The CDR3 sequence: CASRNSGGRFEKLFF. The CDR3 nucleotides read TGTGCCAGCAGAAACTCCGGTGGTCGGTTTGAAAAACTGTTTTTT.

This chain connects TRBV4-1 to TRBJ1-2; no clear D. The CDR3 runs to 17 residues. V lost 2 bases and J 5 bases, leaving 21 bases between the germline ends. CDR1 MGHRA and CDR2 YSYEKL come from the germline V gene. Here the CDR3 DNA reads TGCGCCAGCAGCCAAATGTCGGCATACATCTCCGGGTATGGCTACACCTTC. Encoded protein: CASSQMSAYISGYGYTF.

The chain uses TRBV5-8 and TRBJ2-3, with D unclear. Germline loops: CDR1 SGHTS, CDR2 YDEGEE. This CDR3 spans 11 amino acids. Trimming took off 10 bases at V and 5 bases at J, with 11 bases between the two ends. In DNA form, the CDR3 reads TGTGCCGCCCGCGGTGGAGATACGCAGTATTTT. Protein: CAARGGDTQYF. Full variable domain (outside the CDR3, taken from reference TRBV5-8 and TRBJ2-3): EAGVTQSPTHLIKTRGQQATLRCSPISGHTSVYWYQQALGLGLQFLLWYDEGEERNRGNFPPRFSGRQFPNYSSELNVNALELEDSALYLCAARGGDTQYFGPGTRLTVL.

This clone came up once. This chain joins TRBV2 and TRBJ1-2; 8 bases match TRBD1. The germline V gene encodes CDR1 SNHLY and CDR2 FYNNEI. The ends lost 7 bases at V and 7 bases at J; junction bases unmatched: 8. The CDR3 loop spans 13 amino acids. The CDR3 is CASTRDRRGGYTF. The CDR3, as DNA: TGTGCCAGCACCCGGGACAGGCGCGGTGGCTACACCTTC. Complete variable domain (other parts from reference TRBV2 and TRBJ1-2): EPEVTQTPSHQVTQMGQEVILRCVPISNHLYFYWYRQILGQKVEFLVSFYNNEISEKSEIFDDQFSVERPDGSNFTLKIRSTKLEDSAMYFCASTRDRRGGYTFGSGTRLTVV.

The chain employs TRBV6-5 and TRBJ1-1; unclear D gene. With 8 bases removed from V and 11 bases from J, the gap between germline ends came to 27 bases. CDR1 is MNHEY, CDR2 SVGAGI, per germline. The CDR3 totals 15 residues. The CDR3 region is CASGKREGHLSWAFF. CDR3 sequence (DNA): TGTGCCAGCGGGAAGAGGGAGGGCCACCTCAGCTGGGCTTTCTTT.

This chain joins TRBV5-1 and TRBJ2-2; 7 bases match TRBD2. V lost 4 bases and J lost 3; bases outside the gene matches: 9. This CDR3 spans 16 amino acids. The germline CDR1 and CDR2 sequences are SGHRS and YFSETQ. In DNA, the CDR3 is TGCGCCAGCAGCCGTTTTAGCGGGTTCGACACCGGGGAGCTGTTTTTT. Its protein product is CASSRFSGFDTGELFF.

The V and J genes are TRBV30 and TRBJ1-5; D possibly corresponds to TRBD1 (5 bases). The CDR3 runs to 15 residues. The ends were cut back, 1 base at V and 2 bases at J, with 12 bases in the middle. The germline gives CDR1 GTSNPN, CDR2 SVGIG (reference sequence). The CDR3 bases are TGTGCCTGGAGTGGAGGGACGGGAGGCAATCAGCCCCAGCATTTT. Encoded protein: CAWSGGTGGNQPQHF. Filled out from reference TRBV30 and TRBJ1-5, the complete variable domain reads SQTIHQWPATLVQPVGSPLSLECTVEGTSNPNLYWYRQAAGRGLQLLFYSVGIGQISSEVPQNLSASRPQDRQFILSSKKLLLSDSGFYLCAWSGGTGGNQPQHFGDGTRLSIL.

This CDR3 is CAAGRGYNEQFF. Here the CDR3 DNA reads TGTGCGGCGGGCAGGGGGTACAATGAGCAGTTCTTC. This rearrangement joins TRBV30 to TRBJ2-1, with 7 bases lining up with TRBD1. The CDR3 covers 12 residues. The germline gives CDR1 GTSNPN, CDR2 SVGIG (reference sequence).

This chain links TRBV9 with TRBJ2-2, with a tentative D call TRBD1 (5 bases). This CDR3 contains 14 residues. The V gene's germline CDR1 is SGDLS and CDR2 YYNGEE. V dropped 3 bases and J dropped 6 bases, with 12 bases sitting between them. Here the CDR3 DNA reads TGTGCCAGCAGCGGGGGCCAGGTCTCCGGGGAGCTGTTTTTT. Amino acids: CASSGGQVSGELFF.

This clone was detected only a few times. The rearrangement uses TRBV2 and TRBJ1-1, with D unclear. V was clipped by 6 bases and J by 1 base, with 6 bases between them. CDR1 is SNHLY and CDR2 is FYNNEI in the germline V gene. CDR3 size: 12 residues. The CDR3 spells CASRRQNTEAFF. CDR3 DNA sequence: TGTGCCAGCAGACGACAGAACACTGAAGCTTTCTTT.

The V and J genes are TRBV10-2 and TRBJ1-2, with D maybe TRBD1 (5 bases). Trimming cost V 4 bases and J 8 bases, with 17 bases left between them. This CDR3 is 14 amino acids long. CDR1 is WSHSY, CDR2 SAAADI, per germline. CDR3 residues: CASSVGLLRNGYTF. CDR3 DNA: TGCGCCAGCAGTGTGGGACTTCTTAGGAACGGCTACACCTTC.

The J gene is TRBJ1-5, the V gene TRBV7-3; TRBD1 matches 9 bases. The CDR3 length is 15 residues. With V trimmed by 4 bases and J by 3 bases, 4 bases remained unmatched. Germline V gives CDR1 SGHTA, CDR2 FQGTGA. This CDR3 reads CASSSGTGTNQPQHF. The DNA of the CDR3 is TGTGCCAGCAGCTCCGGGACAGGGACCAATCAGCCCCAGCATTTT. The full variable domain, in which reference TRBV7-3 and TRBJ1-5 provide the parts outside the CDR3, is GAGVSQTPSNKVTEKGKYVELRCDPISGHTALYWYRQSLGQGPEFLIYFQGTGAADDSGLPNDRFFAVRPEGSVSTLKIQRTERGDSAVYLCASSSGTGTNQPQHFGDGTRLSIL.

CDR3 amino acids: CASSRHLPQGSPSTDTQYF. The DNA of the CDR3 is TGTGCCAGCAGCCGCCACCTACCACAGGGGAGTCCCTCCACAGATACGCAGTATTTT. V and J are TRBV4-2 and TRBJ2-3, with 7 bases that match TRBD1. Looked up from germline, CDR1 is LGHNA and CDR2 is YNFKEQ. CDR3 size: 19 residues. After removal of 4 bases from V and 2 bases from J, the junction contained 18 bases not matched to a gene.